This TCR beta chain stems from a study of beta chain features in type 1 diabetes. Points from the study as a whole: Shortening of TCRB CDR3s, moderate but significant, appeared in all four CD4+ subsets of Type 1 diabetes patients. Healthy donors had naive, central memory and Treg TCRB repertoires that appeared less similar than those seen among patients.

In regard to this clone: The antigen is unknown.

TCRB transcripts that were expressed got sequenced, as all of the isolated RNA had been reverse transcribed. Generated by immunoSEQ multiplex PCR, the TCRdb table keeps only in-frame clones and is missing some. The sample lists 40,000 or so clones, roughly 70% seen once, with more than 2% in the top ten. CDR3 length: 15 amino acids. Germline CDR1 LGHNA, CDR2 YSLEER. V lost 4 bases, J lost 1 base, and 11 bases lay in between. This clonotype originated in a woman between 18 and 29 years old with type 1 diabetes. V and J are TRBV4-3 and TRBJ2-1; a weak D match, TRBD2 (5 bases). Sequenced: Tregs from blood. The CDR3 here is CASSPDSLSYNEQFF. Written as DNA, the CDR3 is TGCGCCAGCAGCCCGGACTCGCTTTCCTACAATGAGCAGTTCTTC.